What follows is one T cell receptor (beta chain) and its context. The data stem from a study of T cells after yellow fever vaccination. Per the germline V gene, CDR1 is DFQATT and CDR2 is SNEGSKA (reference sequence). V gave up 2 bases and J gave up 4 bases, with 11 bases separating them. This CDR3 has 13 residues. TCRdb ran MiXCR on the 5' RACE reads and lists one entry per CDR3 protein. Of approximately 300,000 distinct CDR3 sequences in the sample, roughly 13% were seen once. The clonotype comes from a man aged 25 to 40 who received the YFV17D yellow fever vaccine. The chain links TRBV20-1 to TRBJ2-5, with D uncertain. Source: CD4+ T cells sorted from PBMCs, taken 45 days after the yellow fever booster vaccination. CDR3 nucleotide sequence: TGCAGTGCTAGATTCGGTAGCCTAGAGACCCAGTACTTC. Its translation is CSARFGSLETQYF.